This T cell receptor (beta chain) is drawn from a study of CD8+ T cells in alopecia areata. General observations from the study: With just one nonresponder, it is still uncertain whether baseline CD8+ expansion relates to response.

Treatment noted: oral pan-JAK inhibitor, 5-10 mg twice daily. cDNA prepared by RNA extraction and subsequent reverse transcription served as the template for sequencing. Data came from immunoSEQ multiplex PCR; TCRdb stores just in-frame clones and leaves some out. The data show roughly 200,000 clones, about 55% seen once. This clone has just a few counts. The antigen remains unidentified. Per the germline V gene, CDR1 is ENHRY and CDR2 is SYGVKD. The CDR3 is 12 residues long. V was shortened by 4 bases and J by 3 bases, with 7 bases between the two germline ends. This chain joins TRBV10-3 and TRBJ2-7, with D unresolved. The TCR originated in a human donor with alopecia areata. The material sequenced was CD8+ T cells sorted from blood, taken at week 24, from a patient treated with tofacitinib. CDR3 protein: CAISGEYYEQYF. The CDR3 nucleotides are TGTGCCATCAGTGGAGAATACTACGAGCAGTACTTC.